The 27 T cell receptor gamma chains in this list originate from one sample, sequenced in a study of Vδ1+ human thymocytes. Findings of the study overall: Thymic TRG and TRD repertoires appeared highly polyclonal, with Gaussian CDR3 length distributions.

Their antigen targets remain unknown. Sequences come from RNA converted to cDNA by reverse transcription. The CDR3 regions were amplified by multiplex PCR from V-gene primers to a constant-region primer. TCRdb used CATT to re-call clones from the multiplex PCR reads. The sample comprises under 25,000 gamma-chain clones, approximately 14% of which are singletons, and about 1.9% rests with the top ten. Sequenced sample: Vdelta1+ gamma-delta thymocytes from the thymus. Subset: FACS-sorted CD3+ TCRalphabeta- TCRVdelta1+ TCRVdelta2- thymocytes. These receptors were taken from a child in the first two years of life who had congenital heart surgery.

This clone was seen a handful of times. The V call is TRGV5, the J call TRGJ1 or TRGJ2. The CDR3 runs 13 residues. The germline CDR1 and CDR2 sequences are VINAFY and YDVSNSKD. The V segment lost 0 bases and the J segment 7 bases; nucleotides outside the gene matches: 6. The CDR3 nucleotides are TGTGCCACCTGGGACAGGCCGGTATATAAGAAACTCTTT. It encodes CATWDRPVYKKLF.

The chain is built from TRGV5 and TRGJ1 or TRGJ2. The CDR3 sequence is 15 residues long. The ends lost 0 bases at V and 0 bases at J; junction bases unmatched: 5. Germline CDR1 reads VINAFY; CDR2 reads YDVSNSKD. This CDR3 is CATWDRMRNYYKKLF. Written as DNA, the CDR3 is TGTGCCACCTGGGACAGGATGCGGAATTATTATAAGAAACTCTTT.

V gene TRGV4 combines with J gene TRGJ1 or TRGJ2. J was trimmed by 15 bases and V by 0 bases; bases with no gene match: 5. Germline V lookup: CDR1 EGSTGY, CDR2 YDSYTSSV. This CDR3 region has 10 residues. The CDR3 DNA follows: TGTGCCACCTGGGATGGGCTCGTACTCTTT. This sequence encodes CATWDGLVLF.

This chain connects TRGV9 to TRGJP2. This CDR3 comprises 14 residues. The germline V gene has CDR1 GITISATS and CDR2 ISYDGTV (reference sequence). V lost 3 bases and J lost 2; bases outside the gene matches: 3. The CDR3 nucleotides are TGTGCCTTGTGGGAGATAAGTAGTGATTGGATCAAGACGTTT. Translated, it gives CALWEISSDWIKTF.

Note on this clone: The sample holds other DNA sequences that translate to the same CDR3. This chain connects TRGV9 to TRGJP. CDR1 and CDR2 (germline): GITISATS, ISYDGTV (reference sequence). CDR3 size: 16 residues. Losses at the gene ends were 0 bases for V and 6 bases for J; bases not matched to a gene: 2. CDR3 sequence reads: CALWEVGELGKKIKVF. The CDR3, as DNA: TGTGCCTTGTGGGAGGTGGGAGAGTTGGGCAAAAAAATCAAGGTATTT.

This clone was found a few times. V usage is TRGV4 and J usage is TRGJP1. This CDR3 contains 13 residues. V dropped 5 bases and J dropped 3; count of bases not matched to a gene: 3. Germline V gene sequence: CDR1 EGSTGY, CDR2 YDSYTSSV. The DNA of the CDR3 is TGTGCCACCTGGGCGGCCACTGGTTGGTTCAAGATATTT. This translates into CATWAATGWFKIF.

This clone occurred a few times. V usage is TRGV5 and J usage is TRGJ1 or TRGJ2. This CDR3 contains 12 residues. Losses at the gene ends were 0 bases for V and 12 bases for J; bases not matched to a gene: 8. Germline CDR1 is VINAFY and CDR2 is YDVSNSKD. The CDR3 here is CATWDRPGGKLF. The DNA for the CDR3 is TGTGCCACCTGGGACAGGCCGGGGGGGAAACTCTTT.

The chain is built from TRGV9 and TRGJ1 or TRGJ2. With 3 bases clipped from V and 8 bases from J, the junction kept 7 bases outside the gene matches. The germline CDR1 and CDR2 sequences are GITISATS and ISYDGTV (reference sequence). This CDR3 region has 12 residues. The CDR3 loop is CALWETRNKKLF. The CDR3 DNA reads TGTGCCTTGTGGGAGACACGGAATAAGAAACTCTTT.

This clone has more than one count but fewer than ten. The V call is TRGV8, the J call TRGJ1 or TRGJ2. Germline V lookup: CDR1 VENAVY, CDR2 YDSYNSRV. CDR3 size: 11 residues. V trimming: 0 bases; J trimming: 12 bases; junction bases outside the gene matches: 5. CDR3 residues: CATWDRLGKLF. The CDR3 bases are TGTGCCACCTGGGATAGGTTGGGGAAACTCTTT.

V and J are TRGV2 and TRGJP2. The CDR3 sequence is 14 residues long. Germline V gene data show CDR1 as EGSNGY and CDR2 as YDSYNSKV. J lost 8 bases, V lost 1 base, and 7 bases had no gene match. The CDR3 spells CATWDGNRDWIKTF. The CDR3 coding sequence is TGTGCCACCTGGGACGGTAATAGGGATTGGATCAAGACGTTT.

This rearrangement joins TRGV9 to TRGJ1 or TRGJ2. CDR1 is GITISATS, CDR2 ISYDGTV, per germline (reference sequence). Trimming at V came to 0 bases and at J to 1 base, leaving 9 bases not matched to a gene. This CDR3 comprises 16 residues. In nucleotides, the CDR3 is TGTGCCTTGTGGGAGGTGCGAATTACTAATTATTATAAGAAACTCTTT. This translates into CALWEVRITNYYKKLF.

Note on this clone: Mismatch with germline at one junction end may stem from a read error. The chain links TRGV3 to TRGJ1 or TRGJ2. CDR3 size: 12 residues. The germline gives CDR1 VTNTFY, CDR2 YDVSTARD (reference sequence). Here the CDR3 reads CAAWDRPTEKLF. CDR3 DNA sequence: TGTGCCGCCTGGGACAGGCCGACGGAGAAACTCTTT.

A few counts support this clone. The chain combines TRGV9 with TRGJP. The CDR3 runs to 17 residues. CDR1 is GITISATS and CDR2 is ISYDGTV in the germline V gene (reference sequence). J lost 7 bases, V lost 0 bases, and 6 bases had no gene match. The CDR3 DNA reads as TGTGCCTTGTGGGAGGTGCAGCCGGAGTTGGGCAAAAAAATCAAGGTATTT. Its protein product is CALWEVQPELGKKIKVF.

The rearrangement joins TRGV9 to TRGJP2. Losses at the gene ends were 0 bases for V and 6 bases for J; bases not matched to a gene: 4. The CDR3 loop spans 14 amino acids. In germline, CDR1 is GITISATS, CDR2 ISYDGTV (reference sequence). CDR3 nucleotide sequence: TGTGCCTTGTGGGAGGTGCGGGGTGATTGGATCAAGACGTTT. Its protein is CALWEVRGDWIKTF.

This chain connects TRGV3 to TRGJ1 or TRGJ2. V shed 3 bases and J 13 bases; nucleotides not matched to a gene: 6. The germline V gene encodes CDR1 VTNTFY and CDR2 YDVSTARD (reference sequence). CDR3 length: 10 amino acids. In DNA, the CDR3 is TGTGCCACCTGGGACCAAACTAAACTCTTT. This codes for CATWDQTKLF.

This clone was found once. One end of the junction does not line up with germline, which may come from a read error. The chain recombines TRGV4 with TRGJ1 or TRGJ2. The CDR3 extends over 15 amino acids. In germline, CDR1 is EGSTGY, CDR2 YDSYTSSV. This chain's CDR3 is CATWNGSGLYYKKLF. CDR3 DNA: TGTGCCACCTGGAATGGTTCGGGCCTTTATTATAAGAAACTCTTT.

This clone was detected a few times. The chain couples TRGV9 to TRGJP. The J segment lost 4 bases and the V segment lost 2 bases, leaving 5 bases of the junction unmatched. The CDR3 contains 17 residues. Germline values: CDR1 GITISATS, CDR2 ISYDGTV (reference sequence). CDR3 sequence: CALWEDIQELGKKIKVF. CDR3 sequence (DNA): TGTGCCTTGTGGGAGGACATACAAGAGTTGGGCAAAAAAATCAAGGTATTT.

This clone has only a few counts. The chain joins TRGV3 to TRGJ1 or TRGJ2. V shed 3 bases, J shed 15 bases, and the junction held 11 bases outside the gene matches. This CDR3 comprises 11 residues. Germline CDR1 VTNTFY, CDR2 YDVSTARD (reference sequence). CDR3 nucleotide sequence: TGTGCCACCTGGGACCGGCGGGGAGCACTCTTT. This sequence encodes CATWDRRGALF.

The chain recombines TRGV8 with TRGJ1 or TRGJ2. The CDR3 sequence is 12 residues long. J gave up 6 bases and V 2 bases, and 4 bases lay outside the gene matches. Germline CDR1 is VENAVY and CDR2 is YDSYNSRV. DNA of the CDR3: TGTGCCACCTGGGATAACCGTTATAAGAAACTCTTT. It is translated as CATWDNRYKKLF.

This clone turned up a few times. The germline gene is not matched at one end of the junction; a read error may be the cause. This rearrangement joins TRGV9 to TRGJ1 or TRGJ2. The CDR3 loop spans 10 amino acids. Germline CDR1 and CDR2: GITISATS and ISYDGTV (reference sequence). CDR3 coding DNA: TGTGCCTTCGGTTATTATAAGAAGCTCTTT. It codes for CAFGYYKKLF.

This rearrangement joins TRGV2 to TRGJP2. J was trimmed by 0 bases and V by 2 bases; bases with no gene match: 3. CDR1 and CDR2 (germline): EGSNGY, YDSYNSKV. The CDR3 has 15 amino acids. CDR3 bases: TGTGCCACCTGGGACGTACATAGTAGTGATTGGATCAAGACGTTT. This translates into CATWDVHSSDWIKTF.

This clone was seen more than once but under ten times. This rearrangement joins TRGV9 to TRGJ1 or TRGJ2. CDR1 and CDR2 (germline): GITISATS, ISYDGTV (reference sequence). V was pared by 6 bases and J by 0 bases, with 5 bases of the junction left unmatched. The CDR3 is made up of 13 amino acids. This chain's CDR3 is CALWPSNYYKKLF. The CDR3 nucleotides are TGTGCCTTGTGGCCCTCGAATTATTATAAGAAACTCTTT.

For this clone: Compared with germline, one end of the junction differs, possibly owing to a read error. The chain couples TRGV8 to TRGJP2. CDR1 and CDR2 (germline): VENAVY, YDSYNSRV. This CDR3 has 16 residues. The CDR3 nucleotides are TGTGCCACCTGGGATAGGCGGGATAGTAGTGATCGGATCAAGACGTTT. Encoded protein: CATWDRRDSSDRIKTF.

The sample holds a few counts of this clone. A read error may account for a junction end that differs from germline. The chain links TRGV4 to TRGJ1 or TRGJ2. The length of the CDR3 is 14 residues. Germline-derived CDR1 and CDR2 are EGSTGY and YDSYTSSV. In DNA, the CDR3 is TGTGCCACCTGGAATGGAGGGGATTATTATAAGAAACTCTTT. Encoded protein: CATWNGGDYYKKLF.

The chain is built from TRGV2 and TRGJP2. Trimming removed 0 bases from V and 3 bases from J; junction bases left unmatched: 7. CDR3 length: 16 amino acids. Germline loops: CDR1 EGSNGY, CDR2 YDSYNSKV. The CDR3 loop is CATWDGQEGSDWIKTF. The CDR3 DNA sequence: TGTGCCACCTGGGACGGGCAGGAGGGTAGTGATTGGATCAAGACGTTT.

The V gene is TRGV9, the J gene TRGJ1 or TRGJ2. The V gene end was trimmed by 0 bases and the J gene end by 10 bases; junction bases not matched to a gene: 6. The CDR3 runs 12 residues. The V gene's germline CDR1 is GITISATS and CDR2 ISYDGTV (reference sequence). The DNA of the CDR3 is TGTGCCTTGTGGGAGGTGCGTGAGAAGAAACTCTTT. This gives the protein CALWEVREKKLF.

This clone was seen only a few times. This chain uses TRGV4 with TRGJ1 or TRGJ2. Per germline, CDR1 EGSTGY and CDR2 YDSYTSSV. The CDR3 consists of 12 residues. Trimming took 6 bases from V and 5 from J; bases not matched to a gene: 7. CDR3 DNA sequence: TGTGCCACCTGGAATTGTGATTATAAGAAACTCTTT. Translation: CATWNCDYKKLF.